This T cell receptor (beta chain) was profiled in a study of T cells in Graves' hyperthyroidism and ophthalmopathy. Amplified TCR beta CDR3 regions came from RNA transcripts. TCR CDR3 regions were first amplified by RT-PCR with HTBI primers. TCRdb passed the multiplex PCR reads through MiXCR, listing each CDR3 protein once. This table has roughly 500,000 distinct CDR3 sequences, over 35% appearing once. Germline CDR1 is SGHTA and CDR2 is FQGTGA. This CDR3 comprises 17 residues. Trimming removed 3 bases at V and 7 bases at J, with 21 bases between. Only a few counts were recorded for this clonotype. The material sequenced was peripheral blood or thyroid tissue (not recorded which). This clonotype originated in an adult woman with Graves' disease, either hyperthyroidism or ophthalmopathy (not recorded which). The chain carries TRBV7-3 and TRBJ2-2; the D is unclear. The chain's CDR3 is CASSFSLEKVQSGELFF. The CDR3 bases are TGTGCCAGCAGCTTCAGTTTGGAAAAGGTTCAAAGCGGGGAGCTGTTTTTT.